Below are 16 T cell receptor beta chains sequenced from a single sample in a study of PD-1 blockade in classical Hodgkin lymphoma. Each and every patient relapsed after autologous stem cell transplantation, and patients got differing brentuximab vedotin exposure. The repertoire was sequenced with immunoSEQ multiplex PCR; TCRdb's copy has only in-frame clones and lacks some. The data hold around 65,000 clones, with roughly nine tenths observed a single time. The sequencing used peripheral blood mononuclear cells (PBMCs), collected at baseline. The origin of the receptors is a human donor with classical Hodgkin lymphoma.

CDR3 protein: CASSARAGPTDTQYF. CDR3 coding DNA: TGTGCCAGCAGTGCCAGAGCGGGCCCCACAGATACGCAGTATTTT. This chain joins TRBV2 and TRBJ2-3, with D perhaps matching TRBD2 (6 bases). Germline V gene lookup returns CDR1 SNHLY and CDR2 FYNNEI. CDR3 length equals 15 residues. Between the trimmed V and J ends, which lost 4 bases and 2 bases, there was a span of 13 bases. The full variable domain, rest sourced from reference TRBV2 and TRBJ2-3, is EPEVTQTPSHQVTQMGQEVILRCVPISNHLYFYWYRQILGQKVEFLVSFYNNEISEKSEIFDDQFSVERPDGSNFTLKIRSTKLEDSAMYFCASSARAGPTDTQYFGPGTRLTVL.

The V and J genes are TRBV7-9 and TRBJ2-3; 7 nucleotides align to TRBD2. V lost 8 bases and J lost 8; bases outside the gene matches: 10. Germline CDR1 is SEHNR and CDR2 is FQNEAQ (reference sequence). The CDR3 runs 13 residues. The CDR3 is CASGSYIAGTQYF. The CDR3, as DNA: TGTGCCAGCGGGAGTTATATAGCGGGTACGCAGTATTTT.

The chain uses TRBV2 and TRBJ1-1; D is undetermined. This CDR3 is 14 amino acids long. Trimming removed 7 bases at V and 0 bases at J, with 12 bases between. Germline values: CDR1 SNHLY, CDR2 FYNNEI. Here the CDR3 reads CASNRLGMNTEAFF. The CDR3 DNA is TGTGCCAGCAACCGACTGGGTATGAACACTGAAGCTTTCTTT.

In its sample, this clone ranks as large. The chain carries TRBV25-1 and TRBJ1-1; maybe TRBD1 (5 bases). Trimming stripped 3 bases from V and 3 bases from J, with 11 bases between. CDR1 and CDR2 from the germline V gene are MGHDK and SYGVNS. This CDR3 has 14 residues. The CDR3 protein is CASSDGGKDTEAFF. The CDR3 region has the DNA TGTGCCAGCAGTGACGGGGGTAAGGACACTGAAGCTTTCTTT.

The chain links TRBV6-1 to TRBJ2-7, with a tentative D call TRBD2 (6 bases). CDR3 length equals 16 residues. V was shortened by 2 bases and J by 0 bases, with 14 bases between the two germline ends. The germline gives CDR1 MNHNS, CDR2 SASEGT. CDR3: CASSEFLKGGSYEQYF. CDR3 nucleotide sequence: TGTGCCAGCAGTGAATTCCTCAAGGGAGGCTCCTACGAGCAGTACTTC.

The V and J genes are TRBV6-1 and TRBJ1-2, with 9 bases fitting TRBD1. Germline V CDR1 and CDR2: MNHNS, SASEGT. The trim removed 6 bases at V and 2 bases at J, leaving 1 base unmatched. This CDR3 comprises 13 residues. The DNA of the CDR3 is TGTGCCAGCAGCGGGACAGGGAACTATGGCTACACCTTC. This gives the protein CASSGTGNYGYTF.

The chain has TRBV6-6 and TRBJ2-3; 7 bases align to TRBD1. The CDR3 is made up of 13 amino acids. In germline, CDR1 is MNHNY, CDR2 SVGAGI (reference sequence). With V trimmed by 4 bases and J by 5 bases, 3 bases remained unmatched. The CDR3 loop is CASSLGTVDTQYF. The CDR3 DNA sequence: TGTGCCAGCAGTTTAGGGACAGTAGATACGCAGTATTTT.

The V gene is TRBV4-1, the J gene TRBJ2-3; D remains ambiguous. V was cut by 0 bases and J by 4 bases, with 11 bases left in between. Germline loops: CDR1 MGHRA, CDR2 YSYEKL. The CDR3 has 15 residues. The CDR3 region is CASSQEITFPDTQYF. The CDR3 nucleotides read TGCGCCAGCAGCCAAGAAATTACCTTCCCAGATACGCAGTATTTT.

This clone has just a few counts. The rearrangement joins TRBV6-6 to TRBJ2-7; possibly TRBD1 for D (5 bases). CDR3 length: 15 residues. Germline lookup yields CDR1 MNHNY and CDR2 SVGAGI (reference sequence). Deletions cut 1 base from V and 6 bases from J, with 16 bases between. The DNA for the CDR3 is TGTGCCAGCAGTTACTATTCGGCAGGGTTCTCCGAGCAGTACTTC. Translated, it gives CASSYYSAGFSEQYF.

V usage is TRBV7-8 and J usage is TRBJ2-1, with D perhaps matching TRBD1 (5 bases). Germline assignment: CDR1 SGHVS and CDR2 FQNEAQ. V lost 4 bases, J lost 3 bases, and 13 bases lay in between. This CDR3 is built from 15 residues. The chain's CDR3 is CASSYFNRGYNEQFF. The CDR3 bases are TGTGCCAGCAGCTACTTCAATAGGGGCTACAATGAGCAGTTCTTC.

The chain carries TRBV7-9 and TRBJ1-2; D unclear. Trimming removed 6 bases at V and 2 bases at J, with 19 bases between. This CDR3 comprises 16 residues. Germline assignment: CDR1 SEHNR and CDR2 FQNEAQ (reference sequence). The CDR3 nucleotides are TGTGCCAGCAGTTCACGGGGAGAACCCGCGAACTATGGCTACACCTTC. The encoded protein is CASSSRGEPANYGYTF.

This chain connects TRBV2 to TRBJ2-7; D is possibly TRBD2 (6 bases). Germline assignment: CDR1 SNHLY and CDR2 FYNNEI. The V gene lost 6 bases and the J gene lost 3 bases, with 24 bases spanning the gap. The CDR3 totals 17 residues. CDR3 sequence reads: CASRYDKTRGDGYEQYF. For the CDR3, the DNA is TGTGCCAGCAGATACGACAAGACCCGCGGGGATGGCTACGAGCAGTACTTC.

V and J are TRBV5-1 and TRBJ2-2, with D unresolved. CDR3 length: 15 amino acids. V gave up 0 bases and J gave up 7 bases, with 13 bases separating them. Per germline, CDR1 SGHRS and CDR2 YFSETQ. The CDR3 spells CASSLAQGFGGELFF. The CDR3 coding sequence is TGCGCCAGCAGCTTGGCCCAAGGGTTCGGCGGGGAGCTGTTTTTT.

The chain carries TRBV6-5 and TRBJ2-2; D possibly corresponds to TRBD1 (5 bases). The germline V gene encodes CDR1 MNHEY and CDR2 SVGAGI. Trimming shortened V by 2 bases and J by 1 base, and 8 bases separated the two germline ends. The CDR3 contains 15 residues. In nucleotides, the CDR3 is TGTGCCAGCAGTTACAGGGGCCTGAACACCGGGGAGCTGTTTTTT. Translated, it gives CASSYRGLNTGELFF.

The chain links TRBV13 to TRBJ1-3, with TRBD1 matching over 7 bases. J was trimmed by 2 bases and V by 3 bases; bases with no gene match: 4. The CDR3 runs 15 residues. Germline V gene data show CDR1 as PRHDT and CDR2 as FYEKMQ (reference sequence). The CDR3 region has the DNA TGTGCCAGCAGCTTGGGCAGGGGGACTGGAAACACCATATATTTT. It codes for CASSLGRGTGNTIYF.

The gene calls are TRBV11-2 and TRBJ1-1; D remains unclear. The CDR3 runs 14 residues. Germline lookup yields CDR1 SGHAT and CDR2 FQNNGV. Trimming removed 1 base from V and 0 bases from J, with 6 bases in between. The chain's CDR3 is CASSLGAMNTEAFF. In DNA form, the CDR3 reads TGTGCCAGCAGCTTAGGGGCCATGAACACTGAAGCTTTCTTT.